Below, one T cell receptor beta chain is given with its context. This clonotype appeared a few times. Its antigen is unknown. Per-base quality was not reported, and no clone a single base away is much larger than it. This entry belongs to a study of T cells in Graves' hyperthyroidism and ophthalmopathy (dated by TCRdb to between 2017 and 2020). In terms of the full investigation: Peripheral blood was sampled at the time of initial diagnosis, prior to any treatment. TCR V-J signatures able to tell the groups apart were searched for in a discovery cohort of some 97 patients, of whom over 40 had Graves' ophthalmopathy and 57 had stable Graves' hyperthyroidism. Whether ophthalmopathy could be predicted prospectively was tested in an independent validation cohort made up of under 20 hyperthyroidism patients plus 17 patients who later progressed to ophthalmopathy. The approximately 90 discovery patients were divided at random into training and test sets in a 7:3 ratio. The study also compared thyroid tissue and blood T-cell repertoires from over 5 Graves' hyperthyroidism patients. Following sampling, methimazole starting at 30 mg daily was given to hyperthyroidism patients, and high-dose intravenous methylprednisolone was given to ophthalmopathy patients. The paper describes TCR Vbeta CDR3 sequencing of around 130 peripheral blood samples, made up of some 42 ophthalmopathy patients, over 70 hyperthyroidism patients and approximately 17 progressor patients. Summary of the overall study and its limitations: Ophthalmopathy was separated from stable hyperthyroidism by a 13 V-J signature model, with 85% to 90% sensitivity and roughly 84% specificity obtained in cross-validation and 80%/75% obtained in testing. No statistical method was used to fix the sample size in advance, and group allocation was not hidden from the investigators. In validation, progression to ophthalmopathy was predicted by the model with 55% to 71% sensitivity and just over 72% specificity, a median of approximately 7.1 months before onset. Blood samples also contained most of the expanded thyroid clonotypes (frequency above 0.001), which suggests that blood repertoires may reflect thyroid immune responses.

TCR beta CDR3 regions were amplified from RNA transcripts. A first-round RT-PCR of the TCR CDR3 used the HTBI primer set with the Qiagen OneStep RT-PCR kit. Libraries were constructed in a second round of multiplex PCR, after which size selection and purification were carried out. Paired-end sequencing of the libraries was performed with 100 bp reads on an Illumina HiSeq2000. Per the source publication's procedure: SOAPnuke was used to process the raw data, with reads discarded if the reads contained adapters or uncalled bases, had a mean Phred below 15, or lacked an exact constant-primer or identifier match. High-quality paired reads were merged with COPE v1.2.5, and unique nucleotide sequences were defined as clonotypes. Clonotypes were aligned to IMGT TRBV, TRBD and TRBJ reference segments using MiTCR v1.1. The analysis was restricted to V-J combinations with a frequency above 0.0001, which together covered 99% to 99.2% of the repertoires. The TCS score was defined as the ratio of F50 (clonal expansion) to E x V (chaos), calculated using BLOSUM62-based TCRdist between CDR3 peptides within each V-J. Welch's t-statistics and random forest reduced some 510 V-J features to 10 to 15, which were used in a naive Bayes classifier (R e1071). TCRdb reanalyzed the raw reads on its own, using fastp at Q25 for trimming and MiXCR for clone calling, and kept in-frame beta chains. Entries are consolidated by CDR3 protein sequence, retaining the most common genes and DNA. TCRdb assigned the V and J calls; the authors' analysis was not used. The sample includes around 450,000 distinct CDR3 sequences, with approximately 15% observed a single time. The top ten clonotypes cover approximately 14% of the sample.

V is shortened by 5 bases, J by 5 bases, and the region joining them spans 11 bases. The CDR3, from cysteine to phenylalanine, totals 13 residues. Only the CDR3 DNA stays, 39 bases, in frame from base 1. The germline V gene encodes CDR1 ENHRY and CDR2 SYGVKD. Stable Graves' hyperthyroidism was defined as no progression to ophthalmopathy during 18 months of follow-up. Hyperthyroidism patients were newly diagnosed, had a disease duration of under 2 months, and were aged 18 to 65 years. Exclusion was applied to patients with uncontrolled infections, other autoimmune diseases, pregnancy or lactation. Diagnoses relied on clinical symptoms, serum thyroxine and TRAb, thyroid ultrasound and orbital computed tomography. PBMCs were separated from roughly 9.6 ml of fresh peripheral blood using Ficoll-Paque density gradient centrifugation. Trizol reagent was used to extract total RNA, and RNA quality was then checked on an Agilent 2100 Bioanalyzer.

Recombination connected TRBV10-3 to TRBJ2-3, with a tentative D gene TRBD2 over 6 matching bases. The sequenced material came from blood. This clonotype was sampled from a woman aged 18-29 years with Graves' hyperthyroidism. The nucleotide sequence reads TGTGCCATCAGTTTGGGGGGAGGAGATACGCAGTATTTT. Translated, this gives CAISLGGGDTQYF.